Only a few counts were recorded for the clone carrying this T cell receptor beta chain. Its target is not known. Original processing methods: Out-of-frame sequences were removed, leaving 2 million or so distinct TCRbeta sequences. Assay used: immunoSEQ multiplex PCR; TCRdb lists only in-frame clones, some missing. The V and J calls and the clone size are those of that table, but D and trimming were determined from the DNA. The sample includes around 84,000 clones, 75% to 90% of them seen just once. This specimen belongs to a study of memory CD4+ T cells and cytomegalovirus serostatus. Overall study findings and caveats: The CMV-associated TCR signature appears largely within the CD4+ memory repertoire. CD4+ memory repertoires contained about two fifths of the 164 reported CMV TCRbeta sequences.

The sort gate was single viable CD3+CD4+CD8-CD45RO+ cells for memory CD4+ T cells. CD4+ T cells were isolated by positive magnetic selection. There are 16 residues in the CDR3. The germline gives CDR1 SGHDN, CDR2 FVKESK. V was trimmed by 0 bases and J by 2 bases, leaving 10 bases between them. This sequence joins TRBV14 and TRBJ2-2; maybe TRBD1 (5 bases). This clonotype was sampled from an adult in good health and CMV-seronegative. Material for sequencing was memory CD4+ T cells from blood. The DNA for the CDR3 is TGTGCCAGCAGCCAAGAATTGGGGCCCAACACCGGGGAGCTGTTTTTT. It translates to CASSQELGPNTGELFF. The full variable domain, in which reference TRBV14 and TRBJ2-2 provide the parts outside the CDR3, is EAGVTQFPSHSVIEKGQTVTLRCDPISGHDNLYWYRRVMGKEIKFLLHFVKESKQDESGMPNNRFLAERTGGTYSTLKVQPAELEDSGVYFCASSQELGPNTGELFFGEGSRLTVL.